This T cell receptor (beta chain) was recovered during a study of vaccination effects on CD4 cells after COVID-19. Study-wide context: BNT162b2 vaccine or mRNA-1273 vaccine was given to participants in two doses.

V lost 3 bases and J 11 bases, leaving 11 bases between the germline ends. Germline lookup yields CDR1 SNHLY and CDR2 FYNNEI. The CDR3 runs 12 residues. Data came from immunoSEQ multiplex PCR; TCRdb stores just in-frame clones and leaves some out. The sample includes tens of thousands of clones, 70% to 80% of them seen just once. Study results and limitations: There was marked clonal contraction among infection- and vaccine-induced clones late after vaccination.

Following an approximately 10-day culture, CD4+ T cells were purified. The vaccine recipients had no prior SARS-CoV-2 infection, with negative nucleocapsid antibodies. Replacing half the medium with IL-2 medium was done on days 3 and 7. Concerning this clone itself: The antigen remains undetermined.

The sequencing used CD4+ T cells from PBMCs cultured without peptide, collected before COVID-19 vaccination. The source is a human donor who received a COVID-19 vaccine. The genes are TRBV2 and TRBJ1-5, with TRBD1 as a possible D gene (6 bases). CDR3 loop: CASSDQGWAQHF. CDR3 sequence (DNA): TGTGCCAGCAGTGATCAGGGGTGGGCCCAGCATTTT. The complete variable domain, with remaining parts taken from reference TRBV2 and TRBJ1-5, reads EPEVTQTPSHQVTQMGQEVILRCVPISNHLYFYWYRQILGQKVEFLVSFYNNEISEKSEIFDDQFSVERPDGSNFTLKIRSTKLEDSAMYFCASSDQGWAQHFGDGTRLSIL.